This is a list of T cell receptor beta chains from one sample in a study of blood T cell repertoires in COVID-19. Libraries were prepared by immunoSEQ multiplex PCR; TCRdb keeps only in-frame clonotypes and omits some of them. The table shows under 250,000 clones, with around 80% occurring only once. The sequenced sample was peripheral blood. Source of these receptors: a woman younger than 30 with acute or convalescent COVID-19. CDR3s include the opening cysteine and the closing phenylalanine or tryptophan. The D gene is left open where the match is weak. Size is stated for part of the rows, as once, few or many counts, or as a class when the clone is expanded.

cdr3_aa	cdr3_nt	v_call	d_call	j_call	clone_size
CASSSGQGAGYGYTF	TGTGCCAGCAGTTCAGGACAGGGGGCCGGCTATGGCTACACCTTC	TRBV27	TRBD1	TRBJ1-2	NA
CASSLDSGYNEQFF	TGTGCCAGCAGCTTAGATAGCGGTTACAATGAGCAGTTCTTC	TRBV11-3	NA	TRBJ2-1	few
CASSTSGTGTYEQYF	TGTGCCAGTAGCACAAGCGGGACAGGGACCTACGAGCAGTACTTC	TRBV19	TRBD1	TRBJ2-7	NA
CATSSYGTGDADTQYF	TGTGCCACCAGCAGCTACGGGACAGGGGACGCAGATACGCAGTATTTT	TRBV15	TRBD1	TRBJ2-3	few
CASSLVEARDNEQFF	TGTGCCAGCAGCTTAGTTGAAGCGCGGGACAATGAGCAGTTCTTC	TRBV7-6	NA	TRBJ2-1	NA
CASSDHRGYSNQPQHF	TGTGCCAGCAGTGACCACAGGGGTTATAGCAATCAGCCCCAGCATTTT	TRBV6-2/TRBV6-3	TRBD1	TRBJ1-5	NA
CASSLLSLGNQPQHF	TGTGCCAGCAGCTTGCTCTCCCTCGGCAATCAGCCCCAGCATTTT	TRBV5-5	NA	TRBJ1-5	NA
CASSTGHLFYEQYF	TGTGCCAGCTCAACAGGCCATCTGTTCTACGAGCAGTACTTC	TRBV5-6	NA	TRBJ2-7	NA
CASSLSGGAVSTEAFF	TGTGCCAGCAGTTTATCGGGTGGGGCAGTCAGCACTGAAGCTTTCTTT	TRBV27	NA	TRBJ1-1	NA
CASSLFSEAFF	TGTGCCAGCAGCTTGTTCTCTGAAGCTTTCTTT	TRBV5-6	NA	TRBJ1-1	NA
CASSSGGGPGTQYF	TGTGCCAGCAGCTCTGGGGGAGGCCCTGGTACGCAGTATTTT	TRBV11-3	NA	TRBJ2-3	once
CASKTRQGTNEKLFF	TGCGCCAGCAAGACCAGACAGGGGACAAATGAAAAACTGTTTTTT	TRBV5-1	TRBD1	TRBJ1-4	NA
CASSQDNQGGWEKLFF	TGCGCCAGCAGCCAAGATAATCAGGGGGGTTGGGAAAAACTGTTTTTT	TRBV4-1	TRBD1	TRBJ1-4	NA
CASSASPRGVGNIQYF	TGTGCCAGCAGCGCGAGTCCCCGCGGGGTCGGAAACATTCAGTACTTC	TRBV9	NA	TRBJ2-4	NA
CARSLDGPRGRLIYEQYF	TGTGCCAGAAGCTTAGATGGCCCCAGGGGGCGTCTTATCTACGAGCAGTACTTC	TRBV7-5	NA	TRBJ2-7	NA
CASSLEGGRIYEQFF	TGCGCCAGCAGCTTGGAAGGCGGGAGAATCTATGAGCAGTTCTTC	TRBV5-1	TRBD2	TRBJ2-1	NA
CASSPGGRSNQPQHF	TGCGCCAGCAGCCCGGGCGGGCGGAGCAATCAGCCCCAGCATTTT	TRBV5-1	NA	TRBJ1-5	once
CASSQGPGEPQHF	TGCGCCAGCAGCCAAGGACCCGGAGAGCCCCAGCATTTT	TRBV4-3	NA	TRBJ1-5	NA
CASSQDNRGSAQHF	TGTGCCAGCAGCCAAGATAACAGAGGGTCGGCCCAGCATTTT	TRBV4-2	NA	TRBJ1-5	NA
CASSLATRQGVGEQYF	TGTGCCAGCAGCTTGGCCACGAGACAGGGGGTTGGGGAGCAGTACTTC	TRBV5-6	TRBD1	TRBJ2-7	many
CASRPTGRHQPQHF	TGTGCCAGCAGACCAACAGGGAGACATCAGCCCCAGCATTTT	TRBV6-5	NA	TRBJ1-5	once
CASQLAGVNSPLHF	TGTGCCAGCCAACTCGCCGGAGTGAATTCACCCCTCCACTTT	TRBV6-5	NA	TRBJ1-6	NA
CASSFGEAFF	TGTGCCAGCAGCTTCGGTGAAGCTTTCTTT	TRBV7-9	NA	TRBJ1-1	once
CASSQEVESTDTQYF	TGCGCCAGCAGCCAAGAGGTCGAGAGCACAGATACGCAGTATTTT	TRBV4-3	NA	TRBJ2-3	NA
CASRPTGNTEAFF	TGTGCCAGCAGACCGACAGGGAACACTGAAGCTTTCTTT	TRBV6-5	NA	TRBJ1-1	NA
CASSPPGQGNQPQHF	TGTGCCAGCTCACCACCAGGACAGGGGAATCAGCCCCAGCATTTT	TRBV18	TRBD1	TRBJ1-5	NA
CASSLGQFFSYNEQFF	TGTGCCAGCAGCTTGGGACAGTTCTTCTCCTACAATGAGCAGTTCTTC	TRBV5-8	NA	TRBJ2-1	NA
CSASRASGGRNSPLHF	TGCAGTGCTAGTCGAGCCTCGGGGGGTCGAAATTCACCCCTCCACTTT	TRBV20-1	NA	TRBJ1-6	NA
CASSTYRETQETQYF	TGTGCCAGTAGTACGTACAGGGAGACACAAGAGACCCAGTACTTC	TRBV19	NA	TRBJ2-5	once
CASSPLQGNTEAFF	TGTGCCAGCTCACCACTTCAGGGGAACACTGAAGCTTTCTTT	TRBV18	NA	TRBJ1-1	NA
CASSHPGGAEAYEQYF	TGTGCCAGTAGCCACCCCGGGGGGGCGGAGGCCTACGAGCAGTACTTC	TRBV19	TRBD2	TRBJ2-7	once
CASSMTGTGRYNEQFF	TGTGCCAGCAGCATGACCGGGACAGGGCGCTACAATGAGCAGTTCTTC	TRBV7-8	TRBD1	TRBJ2-1	once
CARGGYGANEKLFF	TGTGCCAGGGGAGGGTACGGGGCTAATGAAAAACTGTTTTTT	TRBV6-5	NA	TRBJ1-4	NA
CASSHQRGRNSPLHF	TGTGCCAGCAGCCACCAACGGGGGAGGAATTCACCCCTCCACTTT	TRBV9	NA	TRBJ1-6	NA
CATRQGYTGELFF	TGTGCCACCAGACAGGGGTACACCGGGGAGCTGTTTTTT	TRBV24-1	TRBD1	TRBJ2-2	NA
CAWRGQGYEQYF	TGTGCCTGGAGGGGACAAGGCTACGAGCAGTACTTC	TRBV30	NA	TRBJ2-7	NA
CATKDRLIHPPHF	TGTGCCACGAAGGACAGGCTAATTCACCCCCCCCACTTT	TRBV6-6	TRBD1	TRBJ1-6	once
CASSLVQGDSPLHF	TGTGCCAGCAGCTTAGTGCAGGGGGATTCACCCCTCCACTTT	TRBV7-9	TRBD1	TRBJ1-6	NA